This T cell receptor (beta chain) stems from a study of blood T cell repertoires in COVID-19. About the study: Acute and convalescent COVID-19 samples came from the United States, Italy and Spain. Sources were T cells, B-cell-depleted T cells, or PBMCs; the material itself was cDNA or gDNA.

Seattle patients were enrolled while actively infected and followed longitudinally. Authors' methods: Counts of nucleated cells, estimated from reference gene primer amplification, were obtained. Clones were sequenced by immunoSEQ multiplex PCR, and TCRdb holds only the in-frame ones, with some missing. V and J calls plus clone size are reproduced from that table; the DNA served to infer D and trimming. The table includes 210,000 or so clones, more than 80% detected once. Sequencing used peripheral blood. This clonotype was obtained from a woman older than 75 with COVID-19, enrolled during active disease.

The CDR3 reads CASSLTGGLAGKNEQFF. Here the CDR3 DNA reads TGTGCCAGCAGCTTAACCGGTGGGCTAGCTGGAAAGAATGAGCAGTTCTTC. The V gene is TRBV7-3, the J gene TRBJ2-1; D is perhaps TRBD2 (5 bases). This CDR3 contains 17 residues. V was clipped by 0 bases and J by 7 bases, with 19 bases between them. CDR1 SGHTA and CDR2 FQGTGA come from the germline V gene. The variable domain in full, with the rest retrieved from reference TRBV7-3 and TRBJ2-1, is GAGVSQTPSNKVTEKGKYVELRCDPISGHTALYWYRQSLGQGPEFLIYFQGTGAADDSGLPNDRFFAVRPEGSVSTLKIQRTERGDSAVYLCASSLTGGLAGKNEQFFGPGTRLTVL.